This T cell receptor beta chain was identified in a study of blood T cell repertoires in COVID-19. The CDR3 spans 13 residues. V was pared by 0 bases and J by 5 bases, with 8 bases between. CDR1 SGHRS and CDR2 YFSETQ come from the germline V gene. TCRdb keeps only in-frame clones here, not all; method: immunoSEQ multiplex PCR. This sample carries around 180,000 clones, more than 65% of them seen once, and the ten largest clones take 8% to 11%. This clone was seen a few times. Other DNA sequences in this specimen translate into the identical CDR3. This TCR was recovered from a woman of 80 years or more with active or convalescent COVID-19. The rearrangement uses TRBV5-1 and TRBJ1-1; D possibly corresponds to TRBD1 (6 bases). The sequencing input was peripheral blood. DNA of the CDR3: TGCGCCAGCAGCTTGGCAGGGGTGACTGAAGCTTTCTTT. Translated, it gives CASSLAGVTEAFF.